These 24 T cell receptor beta chains were sequenced from one sample in a study of blood T cell repertoires in COVID-19. TCRdb's copy holds only in-frame clones and misses some; the assay was immunoSEQ multiplex PCR. The sample has about 310,000 clones, 85% seen once. Sequenced input: PBMCs or T cells enriched from blood (not recorded which). The receptors come from a woman between 25 and 40 years old who had been exposed to COVID-19.

The chain links TRBV28 to TRBJ1-2; 7 nucleotides align to TRBD1. Germline CDR1 and CDR2: MDHEN and SYDVKM. Losses at the gene ends were 3 bases for V and 2 bases for J; bases not matched to a gene: 15. The CDR3 loop spans 18 amino acids. CDR3 residues: CASSLSAGGRVGNYGYTF. The CDR3 DNA follows: TGTGCCAGCAGTTTGTCCGCAGGGGGTCGGGTAGGGAACTATGGCTACACCTTC.

V usage is TRBV11-2 and J usage is TRBJ2-1; TRBD2 is a possible D gene (6 bases). V was cut by 9 bases and J by 5 bases, with 17 bases left in between. The CDR3 runs to 14 residues. From germline, CDR1 is SGHAT and CDR2 FQNNGV. The CDR3 loop is CASKEELANNEQFF. The CDR3 nucleotides are TGTGCCAGTAAGGAGGAACTAGCCAACAATGAGCAGTTCTTC.

V is TRBV5-1 and J is TRBJ2-3; no clear D gene. Germline loops: CDR1 SGHRS, CDR2 YFSETQ. With 4 bases removed from V and 6 bases from J, the gap between germline ends came to 15 bases. This CDR3 comprises 14 residues. CDR3 DNA: TGCGCCAGCAGCGAGACCCTAGGCTGGGATACGCAGTATTTT. Its translation: CASSETLGWDTQYF. The variable domain in full, completed from reference TRBV5-1 and TRBJ2-3, reads KAGVTQTPRYLIKTRGQQVTLSCSPISGHRSVSWYQQTPGQGLQFLFEYFSETQRNKGNFPGRFSGRQFSNSRSEMNVSTLELGDSALYLCASSETLGWDTQYFGPGTRLTVL.

V and J are TRBV4-1 and TRBJ2-5; TRBD1 might be the D (6 bases). Germline lookup yields CDR1 MGHRA and CDR2 YSYEKL. Trimming removed 0 bases from V and 7 bases from J, with 18 bases in between. The CDR3 has 16 amino acids. The CDR3 here is CASSQDPTDSSRTQYF. The CDR3 DNA reads as TGCGCCAGCAGCCAAGATCCCACGGACAGTTCTAGGACCCAGTACTTC.

This clone was seen a few times. The CDR3 loop is CASSQTGTGDVPQHF. The CDR3 bases are TGCGCCAGCAGCCAAACCGGGACAGGGGATGTTCCCCAGCATTTT. The chain employs TRBV4-3 and TRBJ1-5, with 10 bases matching TRBD1. Germline-derived CDR1 and CDR2 are LGHNA and YSLEER. The CDR3 runs to 15 residues. With 2 bases clipped from V and 10 bases from J, the junction kept 8 bases outside the gene matches.

J is TRBJ1-6 and V is TRBV7-3; D is undetermined. The CDR3 covers 12 residues. V was trimmed by 6 bases and J by 12 bases, leaving 12 bases between them. Germline assignment: CDR1 SGHTA and CDR2 FQGTGA. The CDR3 spells CASSPGSGPLHF. CDR3 bases: TGTGCCAGCAGTCCGGGGTCCGGACCCCTCCACTTT.

The chain employs TRBV5-6 and TRBJ2-4; maybe TRBD2 (5 bases). Looked up from germline, CDR1 is SGHDT and CDR2 is YYEEEE. CDR3 length: 17 residues. With 7 bases removed from V and 0 bases from J, the gap between germline ends came to 20 bases. CDR3 sequence (DNA): TGTGCCAGCGGACGAAGCGGATCCCCACTAGCCAAAAACATTCAGTACTTC. This codes for CASGRSGSPLAKNIQYF.

V usage is TRBV29-1 and J usage is TRBJ1-5; a possible D gene is TRBD1 (6 bases). The CDR3 loop spans 13 amino acids. V was clipped by 3 bases and J by 7 bases, with 13 bases between them. CDR1 is SQVTM, CDR2 ANQGSEA, per germline. CDR3 protein: CSVEGAPGQPQHF. The DNA for the CDR3 is TGCAGCGTTGAGGGGGCGCCTGGGCAGCCCCAGCATTTT. Full variable domain (missing parts from reference TRBV29-1 and TRBJ1-5): SAVISQKPSRDICQRGTSLTIQCQVDSQVTMMFWYRQQPGQSLTLIATANQGSEATYESGFVIDKFPISRPNLTFSTLTVSNMSPEDSSIYLCSVEGAPGQPQHFGDGTRLSIL.

The chain links TRBV7-2 to TRBJ2-2; weak D call: TRBD1 (6 bases). This CDR3 region has 15 residues. Germline assignment: CDR1 SGHTA and CDR2 FQGNSA. Trimming removed 0 bases from V and 5 bases from J, with 10 bases in between. CDR3 DNA: TGTGCCAGCAGCTTAGCGCAGGGGCGGACCGGGGAGCTGTTTTTT. The encoded protein is CASSLAQGRTGELFF.

This sequence joins TRBV5-1 and TRBJ1-3; TRBD1 might be the D (6 bases). V dropped 2 bases and J dropped 0 bases, with 12 bases sitting between them. CDR1 is SGHRS and CDR2 is YFSETQ in the germline V gene. The CDR3 has 16 residues. The CDR3 loop reads CASSLNRASSGNTIYF. Here the CDR3 DNA reads TGCGCCAGCAGCTTAAACAGGGCGAGCTCTGGAAACACCATATATTTT.

V gene TRBV15 combines with J gene TRBJ1-4; D remains ambiguous. V lost 2 bases and J lost 8, with 15 bases in between. The CDR3 length is 15 residues. Germline values: CDR1 LNHNV, CDR2 YYDKDF (reference sequence). CDR3 residues: CATSRPHPGGEKLFF. The CDR3, as DNA: TGTGCCACCAGCAGACCCCACCCGGGTGGGGAAAAACTGTTTTTT.

V and J are TRBV4-1 and TRBJ1-3, with D unresolved. The CDR3 covers 14 residues. CDR1 MGHRA and CDR2 YSYEKL come from the germline V gene. The germline V and J ends were trimmed by 1 base and 1 base, with 5 bases remaining between them. CDR3 DNA sequence: TGCGCCAGCAGCCAAGCAGGATCTGGAAACACCATATATTTT. Translation: CASSQAGSGNTIYF.

J is TRBJ2-7 and V is TRBV9; the match to TRBD2 covers 7 bases. Losses at the gene ends were 4 bases for V and 3 bases for J; bases not matched to a gene: 10. Looked up from germline, CDR1 is SGDLS and CDR2 is YYNGEE. This CDR3 spans 15 amino acids. The CDR3 reads CASSPGASGIYEQYF. CDR3 sequence (DNA): TGTGCCAGCAGCCCCGGCGCTAGCGGAATCTACGAGCAGTACTTC.

The chain joins TRBV27 to TRBJ2-7; 7 nucleotides match TRBD1. Losses at the gene ends were 10 bases for V and 1 base for J; bases not matched to a gene: 7. The CDR3 consists of 13 residues. Per the germline V gene, CDR1 is MNHEY and CDR2 is SMNVEV (reference sequence). CDR3 nucleotide sequence: TGTGCCACTTCGACAGGGAGATCCTACGAGCAGTACTTC. This codes for CATSTGRSYEQYF.

This clone was seen only a few times. This sequence joins TRBV30 and TRBJ1-2; D is unclear. The germline V gene has CDR1 GTSNPN and CDR2 SVGIG (reference sequence). This CDR3 spans 13 amino acids. V was cut by 0 bases and J by 8 bases, with 13 bases left in between. CDR3 loop: CAWSVKEGTGYTF. CDR3 in DNA: TGTGCCTGGAGTGTAAAGGAGGGTACCGGCTACACCTTC. The full variable domain, its missing parts supplied by reference TRBV30 and TRBJ1-2, is SQTIHQWPATLVQPVGSPLSLECTVEGTSNPNLYWYRQAAGRGLQLLFYSVGIGQISSEVPQNLSASRPQDRQFILSSKKLLLSDSGFYLCAWSVKEGTGYTFGSGTRLTVV.

This clone was recorded a few times. The chain couples TRBV12-3 or TRBV12-4 to TRBJ1-1; D unresolved. Trimming left V 6 bases short and J 5 bases short, with 13 bases between. CDR3 length: 13 residues. Here the CDR3 DNA reads TGTGCCAGCAGCCGGAGTCGACCAACTGAAGCTTTCTTT. Its translation: CASSRSRPTEAFF.

Note on this clone: The germline gene is not matched at one end of the junction; a read error may be the cause. The CDR3 coding sequence is TGTGCCAGCAGTGACCCCTCCCTAGCGGGGGGGCCTATACTCTTC. Its translation is CASSDPSLAGGPILF. The rearrangement links TRBV2 to TRBJ2-1, with 12 bases identical to TRBD2. The CDR3 is 15 residues long. Germline CDR1 is SNHLY and CDR2 is FYNNEI.

DNA of the CDR3: TGTGCCAGCAGCCAAGAACTAGCGGGAGGGAATGAGCAGTTCTTC. As protein: CASSQELAGGNEQFF. The chain joins TRBV3-1 (or the pseudogene TRBV3-2) to TRBJ2-1; 13 bases match TRBD2. Per germline, CDR1 LGHDT and CDR2 YNNKEL (reference sequence). This CDR3 contains 15 residues. V trimming: 0 bases; J trimming: 7 bases; junction bases outside the gene matches: 0.

The chain employs TRBV20-1 and TRBJ1-2, with a tentative D call TRBD1 (6 bases). V lost 3 bases and J lost 5, with 16 bases in between. The CDR3 extends over 14 amino acids. The germline V gene encodes CDR1 DFQATT and CDR2 SNEGSKA (reference sequence). DNA of the CDR3: TGCAGTGCTAGTCCCCAGGGGTTCAGTTATGGCTACACCTTC. Translating gives CSASPQGFSYGYTF.

This chain links TRBV30 with TRBJ1-4; 8 nucleotides match TRBD1. V shed 0 bases, J shed 11 bases, and the junction held 5 bases outside the gene matches. Germline CDR1 is GTSNPN and CDR2 is SVGIG (reference sequence). This CDR3 region has 13 residues. CDR3 amino acids: CAWSVAGGKKLFF. CDR3 bases: TGTGCCTGGAGTGTGGCAGGGGGCAAGAAACTGTTTTTT.

About this clone: At one end the junction does not follow the germline gene, possibly because of a read error. This CDR3 is also generated by other DNA sequences in the sample. The chain links TRBV28 to TRBJ1-6; D not certain. The germline gives CDR1 MDHEN, CDR2 SYDVKM. The CDR3 has 15 amino acids. The CDR3 spells CASSGSEGYNSPLHF. CDR3 bases: TGTGCCAGCAGTGGAAGTGAGGGATATAATTCACCCCTTCACTTT.

The rearrangement joins TRBV6-5 to TRBJ1-1, with 9 bases identical to TRBD1. CDR1 and CDR2 (germline): MNHEY, SVGAGI. This CDR3 contains 13 residues. Germline trimming cut 7 bases from V and 5 bases from J; bases unmatched to any gene: 5. The CDR3 coding sequence is TGTGCCAGCACCGCGGACAGGGGAACTGAAGCTTTCTTT. Translated: CASTADRGTEAFF.

The J gene is TRBJ1-2, the V gene TRBV6-1; 7 positions agree with TRBD1. Losses at the gene ends were 0 bases for V and 4 bases for J; bases not matched to a gene: 5. Germline V gene sequence: CDR1 MNHNS, CDR2 SASEGT. The CDR3 sequence is 15 residues long. The CDR3 is CASSEATRGTYGYTF. The DNA of the CDR3 is TGTGCCAGCAGTGAAGCTACCAGGGGGACCTATGGCTACACCTTC.

The rearrangement joins TRBV2 to TRBJ1-2; 9 bases fit TRBD1. Germline assignment: CDR1 SNHLY and CDR2 FYNNEI. This CDR3 has 13 residues. V trimming: 4 bases; J trimming: 5 bases; junction bases outside the gene matches: 2. This chain's CDR3 is CASSGTGAYGYTF. DNA of the CDR3: TGTGCCAGCAGTGGGACAGGGGCTTATGGCTACACCTTC.